These 23 T cell receptor beta chains share one sample of origin, sequenced in a study of blood T cell repertoires in COVID-19 (dated by TCRdb to the early 2020s). Libraries were made using the immunoSEQ multiplex PCR assay. TCRdb limited this immuneACCESS table to in-frame rearrangements with V and J called. A share of clones is missing; checked studies link under half to unresolved V genes, and the rest is unexplained. A total of roughly 300,000 clones appear in this sample, 75% to 90% of them only once. Jointly, the top ten make up approximately 1.4% of the sample. The sequencing sample was made of peripheral blood. These receptors were taken from a woman aged 40 to 50 who had recovered from COVID-19.

The chain is built from TRBV28 and TRBJ2-6; a weak D match, TRBD2 (6 bases). The germline gives CDR1 MDHEN, CDR2 SYDVKM. The CDR3 has 15 residues. Trimming stripped 6 bases from V and 0 bases from J, with 9 bases between. The CDR3 loop reads CASSTGLSGANVLTF. In nucleotides, the CDR3 is TGTGCCAGCAGCACGGGACTCTCTGGGGCCAACGTCCTGACTTTC.

The rearrangement links TRBV19 to TRBJ1-1, with D possibly matching TRBD1 (5 bases). CDR1 is LNHDA and CDR2 is SQIVND in the germline V gene (reference sequence). This CDR3 spans 14 amino acids. Trimming took off 7 bases at V and 8 bases at J, with 20 bases between the two ends. The CDR3 sequence: CASTARAPSFEAFF. The DNA of the CDR3 is TGTGCCAGTACCGCCAGGGCCCCGAGTTTCGAAGCTTTCTTT. The complete variable domain, with remaining parts taken from reference TRBV19 and TRBJ1-1, reads DGGITQSPKYLFRKEGQNVTLSCEQNLNHDAMYWYRQDPGQGLRLIYYSQIVNDFQKGDIAEGYSVSREKKESFPLTVTSAQKNPTAFYLCASTARAPSFEAFFGQGTRLTVV.

The chain uses TRBV4-1 and TRBJ1-5, with TRBD1 identical over 8 bases. Germline CDR1 is MGHRA and CDR2 is YSYEKL. J gave up 4 bases and V 3 bases, and 5 bases lay outside the gene matches. CDR3 length: 15 amino acids. The CDR3 loop reads CASSQPDRANQPQHF. CDR3 sequence (DNA): TGCGCCAGCAGCCAGCCGGACAGGGCAAATCAGCCCCAGCATTTT.

The CDR3 protein is CASSQGAVELFF. The CDR3 bases are TGTGCCAGCAGCCAAGGGGCCGTGGAGCTGTTTTTT. The rearrangement links TRBV3-1 (or the pseudogene TRBV3-2) to TRBJ2-2; no firm D call. The germline V gene has CDR1 LGHDT and CDR2 YNNKEL (reference sequence). The length of the CDR3 is 12 residues. The V gene lost 1 base and the J gene lost 10 bases, with 7 bases spanning the gap.

The rearrangement uses TRBV5-1 and TRBJ2-7; a possible D gene is TRBD2 (6 bases). Germline CDR1 reads SGHRS; CDR2 reads YFSETQ. The V gene lost 2 bases and the J gene lost 0 bases, with 9 bases spanning the gap. CDR3 length: 14 amino acids. The CDR3 DNA follows: TGCGCCAGCAGCTTTGCGGGGTCCTCCTACGAGCAGTACTTC. Translation gives CASSFAGSSYEQYF. Full variable domain (remainder filled in from reference TRBV5-1 and TRBJ2-7): KAGVTQTPRYLIKTRGQQVTLSCSPISGHRSVSWYQQTPGQGLQFLFEYFSETQRNKGNFPGRFSGRQFSNSRSEMNVSTLELGDSALYLCASSFAGSSYEQYFGPGTRLTVT.

This clone was found a few times. The chain links TRBV19 to TRBJ1-1; the match to TRBD1 covers 7 bases. This CDR3 contains 15 residues. Losses at the gene ends were 3 bases for V and 3 bases for J; bases not matched to a gene: 7. Germline V CDR1 and CDR2: LNHDA, SQIVND (reference sequence). CDR3 coding DNA: TGTGCCAGTAGTATCGGGACAGCTATCGACACTGAAGCTTTCTTT. Translation: CASSIGTAIDTEAFF.

This clone was recorded only once. The rearrangement uses TRBV5-1 and TRBJ1-3; maybe TRBD1 (5 bases). CDR1 and CDR2 from the germline V gene are SGHRS and YFSETQ. The CDR3 extends over 14 amino acids. The V end was cut by 3 bases, the J end by 4 bases, with 11 bases between. CDR3 nucleotides: TGCGCCAGCAGCTCCACAGGAATCGGAAACACCATATATTTT. Its translation is CASSSTGIGNTIYF.

The V gene is TRBV9, the J gene TRBJ1-6, with 12 bases lining up with TRBD1. CDR3 length equals 14 residues. J gave up 11 bases and V 3 bases, and 3 bases lay outside the gene matches. Germline V lookup: CDR1 SGDLS, CDR2 YYNGEE. The CDR3 here is CASSAGTGGPPLHF. In nucleotides, the CDR3 is TGTGCCAGCAGCGCCGGGACAGGGGGCCCACCCCTCCACTTT.

This chain joins TRBV4-1 and TRBJ1-5; D possibly corresponds to TRBD1 (5 bases). Trimming removed 4 bases from V and 4 bases from J, with 14 bases in between. The CDR3 totals 15 residues. Germline assignment: CDR1 MGHRA and CDR2 YSYEKL. CDR3 DNA: TGCGCCAGCAGCCTTCAGGGAAAAGGGAATCAGCCCCAGCATTTT. Translating gives CASSLQGKGNQPQHF.

This chain links TRBV4-1 with TRBJ2-7, with TRBD2 identical over 12 bases. The CDR3 totals 16 residues. Trimming cost V 0 bases and J 7 bases; bases outside gene matches: 7. Germline V CDR1 and CDR2: MGHRA, YSYEKL. The CDR3 region is CASSQDRLAGAREQYF. The CDR3 DNA follows: TGCGCCAGCAGCCAAGATCGACTAGCGGGGGCGCGGGAGCAGTACTTC.

The rearrangement joins TRBV2 to TRBJ1-1; 9 nucleotides match TRBD1. Germline CDR1 SNHLY, CDR2 FYNNEI. This CDR3 is built from 17 residues. With V trimmed by 4 bases and J by 1 base, 10 bases remained unmatched. The CDR3 sequence: CASSVTTGGRWNTEAFF. The CDR3 DNA sequence: TGTGCCAGCAGTGTTACTACAGGGGGCCGGTGGAACACTGAAGCTTTCTTT.

This clone occurred once. This rearrangement joins TRBV19 to TRBJ2-2; TRBD1 matches 10 bases. The trim removed 6 bases at V and 6 bases at J, leaving 7 bases unmatched. The CDR3 has 15 residues. The germline CDR1 and CDR2 sequences are LNHDA and SQIVND (reference sequence). The CDR3 here is CASRVGTGAAGELFF. For the CDR3, the DNA is TGTGCCAGTAGAGTGGGGACAGGGGCGGCCGGGGAGCTGTTTTTT.

The chain employs TRBV3-1 (or the pseudogene TRBV3-2) and TRBJ2-1, with TRBD2 as a possible D gene (6 bases). The CDR3 spans 14 residues. V dropped 7 bases and J dropped 9 bases, with 19 bases sitting between them. CDR1 and CDR2 from the germline V gene are LGHDT and YNNKEL (reference sequence). The DNA of the CDR3 is TGTGCCAGCATGGCGGGACGGGGCCCCACTGAGCAGTTCTTC. Encoded protein: CASMAGRGPTEQFF.

This chain connects TRBV5-8 to TRBJ1-5; unclear D gene. Trimming pared 2 bases from V and 0 bases from J, leaving 9 bases between. The germline CDR1 and CDR2 sequences are SGHTS and YDEGEE. The CDR3 length is 15 residues. In DNA form, the CDR3 reads TGTGCCAGCAGCTTCGGGGTTTCTAGCAATCAGCCCCAGCATTTT. Its translation is CASSFGVSSNQPQHF.

The chain couples TRBV28 to TRBJ1-5, with D possibly TRBD1 on 5 matching bases. CDR1 is MDHEN, CDR2 SYDVKM, per germline. Between the trimmed V and J ends, which lost 6 bases and 7 bases, there was a span of 19 bases. CDR3 size: 15 residues. CDR3 nucleotide sequence: TGTGCCAGCAGAGCTAAGGGGAGGGAAGGCCAGCCCCAGCATTTT. Translation gives CASRAKGREGQPQHF.

The chain uses TRBV2 and TRBJ1-4, with TRBD1 matching over 12 bases. Germline assignment: CDR1 SNHLY and CDR2 FYNNEI. Unmatched junction bases numbered 9, after V lost 8 bases and J lost 8 bases. CDR3 length equals 15 residues. The CDR3 spells CASVGTGGSWEKLFF. In DNA form, the CDR3 reads TGTGCCAGCGTGGGGACAGGGGGCTCCTGGGAAAAACTGTTTTTT.

The rearrangement uses TRBV27 and TRBJ1-6, with 10 bases lining up with TRBD1. V shed 3 bases, J shed 12 bases, and the junction held 5 bases outside the gene matches. CDR3 size: 14 residues. Germline assignment: CDR1 MNHEY and CDR2 SMNVEV (reference sequence). As DNA, the CDR3 is TGTGCCAGCAGTTTGTGGACAGGGGGAAGACCCCTCCACTTT. Protein product: CASSLWTGGRPLHF.

The chain links TRBV28 to TRBJ1-2; D is undetermined. The germline V and J ends were trimmed by 6 bases and 0 bases, with 8 bases remaining between them. From germline, CDR1 is MDHEN and CDR2 SYDVKM. This CDR3 has 13 amino acids. CDR3 residues: CASSSLTNYGYTF. CDR3 sequence (DNA): TGTGCCAGCAGCTCCCTAACTAACTATGGCTACACCTTC.

This chain uses TRBV5-1 with TRBJ2-5; possible D gene TRBD2, 5 bases. V lost 1 base, J lost 14 bases, and 15 bases lay in between. This CDR3 region has 12 residues. Germline assignment: CDR1 SGHRS and CDR2 YFSETQ. In DNA, the CDR3 is TGCGCCAGCAGCTTGCCGAGGGTGAACCCATACTTC. Encoded protein: CASSLPRVNPYF.

This sequence joins TRBV7-9 and TRBJ1-5; D perhaps matches TRBD1 (5 bases). The CDR3 runs 15 residues. The V and J ends lost 8 bases and 2 bases respectively, with 16 bases between them. Germline V lookup: CDR1 SEHNR, CDR2 FQNEAQ (reference sequence). The CDR3 region is CASGPTGEGNQPQHF. CDR3 in DNA: TGTGCCAGCGGCCCTACGGGGGAGGGCAATCAGCCCCAGCATTTT.

This chain joins TRBV6-2 or TRBV6-3 and TRBJ2-7, with a tentative D call TRBD1 (6 bases). Germline loops: CDR1 MNHEY, CDR2 SVGEGT. V was clipped by 0 bases and J by 6 bases, with 9 bases between them. The CDR3 runs 13 residues. The CDR3 spells CASSYSARGEQYF. The CDR3 nucleotides are TGTGCCAGCAGTTACTCAGCCAGGGGCGAGCAGTACTTC.

The chain carries TRBV5-1 and TRBJ1-4; 9 bases line up with TRBD1. CDR1 SGHRS and CDR2 YFSETQ come from the germline V gene. The CDR3 loop spans 16 amino acids. The V gene end was trimmed by 4 bases and the J gene end by 8 bases; junction bases not matched to a gene: 12. CDR3 sequence reads: CASSLDPGTGNEKLFF. In DNA form, the CDR3 reads TGCGCCAGCAGCCTTGATCCCGGGACAGGGAACGAAAAACTGTTTTTT. The full variable domain, its missing parts supplied by reference TRBV5-1 and TRBJ1-4, is KAGVTQTPRYLIKTRGQQVTLSCSPISGHRSVSWYQQTPGQGLQFLFEYFSETQRNKGNFPGRFSGRQFSNSRSEMNVSTLELGDSALYLCASSLDPGTGNEKLFFGSGTQLSVL.

The CDR3, as DNA: TGTGCCAGCAGCTCCGTACGACTGGGACTTAGGAAGAACACTGAAGCTTTCTTT. The encoded protein is CASSSVRLGLRKNTEAFF. The V call is TRBV7-8, the J call TRBJ1-1; possible D gene TRBD1, 5 bases. This CDR3 has 18 residues. With 4 bases removed from V and 1 base from J, the gap between germline ends came to 22 bases. Per the germline V gene, CDR1 is SGHVS and CDR2 is FQNEAQ.